The 4 T cell receptor beta chains listed next were all sequenced from one sample in a study of T cell changes during pregnancy in multiple sclerosis (dated by TCRdb to about 2019). To prepare the library, the immunoSEQ multiplex PCR assay was applied. Sourced from immuneACCESS, this table was stored by TCRdb with only in-frame sequences that have V and J called. A share of the clones is absent; for the studies checked, an unresolved V gene accounts for under half, and the remainder has no known explanation. Counted in this sample were approximately 49,000 clones; roughly 92% of them appeared once. The ten largest clones represent around 0.89% of the sample. The sample in question was peripheral blood, obtained after pregnancy. The receptor source for this set is a female donor with multiple sclerosis, enrolled in a pregnancy study.

With regard to this clone: One junction end does not reproduce the germline sequence, and a read error may be involved. The genes are TRBV5-6 and TRBJ1-5; D unclear. The germline gives CDR1 SGHDT, CDR2 YYEEEE. This CDR3 comprises 15 residues. CDR3 in amino acids: CASSLRRYSNQPQHF. CDR3 coding DNA: TGTGCCAGCAGCTTACGTAGGTATAGCAATCAGCCCCAACATTTT.

This clone has a single count. V and J are TRBV5-5 and TRBJ1-6; no definite D call. Looked up from germline, CDR1 is SGHKS and CDR2 is YYEKEE (reference sequence). This CDR3 is 12 amino acids long. V dropped 4 bases and J dropped 8 bases, with 7 bases sitting between them. The CDR3 DNA reads as TGTGCCAGCAGCACGGCGGATTCACCCCTCCACTTT. It codes for CASSTADSPLHF.

The chain has TRBV2 and TRBJ1-6, with 7 bases that match TRBD1. Germline loops: CDR1 SNHLY, CDR2 FYNNEI. The CDR3 runs 14 residues. V lost 7 bases, J lost 9 bases, and 9 bases stayed unmatched. In DNA form, the CDR3 reads TGTGCCAGCAAGGCAGTAGGGGGCTCTTCACCCCTCCACTTT. Protein product: CASKAVGGSSPLHF.

This sequence joins TRBV19 and TRBJ1-4; 10 nucleotides line up with TRBD1. CDR3 length: 13 amino acids. Per the germline V gene, CDR1 is LNHDA and CDR2 is SQIVND (reference sequence). J lost 7 bases, V lost 7 bases, and 3 bases had no gene match. CDR3 nucleotides: TGTGCCAGTACGACAGGGGGCCTTGAAAAACTGTTTTTT. It encodes CASTTGGLEKLFF.